One T cell receptor beta chain is described in this entry. This CDR3 is also generated by other DNA sequences in the sample. Data came from immunoSEQ multiplex PCR; TCRdb stores just in-frame clones and leaves some out. This table has 1.6 million or so clones, around 95% appearing once. Looked up from germline, CDR1 is SGHNT and CDR2 is YENEEA. This CDR3 has 13 residues. The V end was cut by 5 bases, the J end by 6 bases, with 12 bases between. The source of the sample is a study of shared clonotypes between healthy human individuals. This sequence was found in a man between 25 and 39 years old in good health. Sequencing was done on a sample of naive CD4+ T cells sorted from blood. Subset given: CD45RA+ positively selected. V usage is TRBV11-3 and J usage is TRBJ2-3, with D perhaps matching TRBD2 (7 bases). The CDR3 sequence is CASSLRGADTQYF. The CDR3 DNA is TGTGCCAGCAGCCTCCGGGGGGCGGATACGCAGTATTTT.